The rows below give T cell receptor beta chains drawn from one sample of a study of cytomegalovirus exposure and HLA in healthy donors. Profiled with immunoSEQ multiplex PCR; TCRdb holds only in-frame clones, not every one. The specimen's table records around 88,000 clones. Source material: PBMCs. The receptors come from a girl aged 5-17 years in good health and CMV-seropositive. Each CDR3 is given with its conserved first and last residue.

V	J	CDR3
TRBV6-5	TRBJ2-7	CASRRPSAYEQYF
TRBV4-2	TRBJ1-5	CASSQEGQIDQPQHF
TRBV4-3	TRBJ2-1	CASSRRQGDNEQFF
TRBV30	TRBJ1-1	CAWRRQGAEAFF
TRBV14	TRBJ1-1	CASSQVGALTEAFF
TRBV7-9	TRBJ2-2	CASSRGTGELFF
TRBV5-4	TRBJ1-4	CASSSGLNNEKLFF
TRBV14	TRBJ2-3	CASSLVGGGTDTQYF
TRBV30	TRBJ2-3	CAWSRVSRTDTQYF
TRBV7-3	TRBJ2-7	CASSLEPSGRYEQYF
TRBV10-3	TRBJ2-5	CAITPGQGRRETQYF
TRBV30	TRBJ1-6	CAWSQVDNSPLHF
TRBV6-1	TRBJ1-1	CASSVNGGRAEAFF
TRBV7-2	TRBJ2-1	CASSLREGGARGEQFF
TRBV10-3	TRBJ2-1	CAIRIGQGNNEQFF
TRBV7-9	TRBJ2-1	CASSLEGGAYSYNEQFF
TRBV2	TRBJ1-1	CASSTPIRTVEAFF
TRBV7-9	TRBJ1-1	CASSLGDRGLDTEAFF
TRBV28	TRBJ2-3	CASSLSSTDTQYF
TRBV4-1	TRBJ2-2	CASSQGSGSGTGGLFF
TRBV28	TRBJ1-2	CASSLPNRQRNYGYTF
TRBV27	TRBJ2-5	CASSSIAGGQETQYF
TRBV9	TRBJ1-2	CASSDRVYGYTF
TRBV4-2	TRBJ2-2	CASSQEAGRSGELFF
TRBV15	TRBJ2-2	CATSRDLGASTGELFF
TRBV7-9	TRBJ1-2	CASTRTPTNYGYTF
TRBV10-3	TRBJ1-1	CAIMSNTEAFF
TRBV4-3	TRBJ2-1	CASSQDRAGGGINEQFF
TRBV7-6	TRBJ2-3	CASTTTGWTDTQYF
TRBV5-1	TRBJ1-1	CASSFPQGTEAFF
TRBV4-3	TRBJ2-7	CASSQAQGPSYEQYF
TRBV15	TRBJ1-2	CATSRDTLGQGFYGYTF
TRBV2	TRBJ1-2	CASRGIGEPYGYTF
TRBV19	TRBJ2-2	CASSMERQTNTGELFF
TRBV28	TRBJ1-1	CASSLGQTKAFF
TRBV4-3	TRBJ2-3	CASSQAWTAASTDTQYF
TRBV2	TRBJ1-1	CASTWGGTEAFF
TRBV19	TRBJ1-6	CASRFRGEGGWASPLHF
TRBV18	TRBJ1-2	CASSPGQGHGYTF
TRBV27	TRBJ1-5	CASSSHYEDQPQHF
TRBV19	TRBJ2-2	CASRPIGRGLNTGELFF
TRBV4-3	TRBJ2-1	CASSQDKNYNEQFF
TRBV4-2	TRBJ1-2	CASSQEVPGSVNSYTF
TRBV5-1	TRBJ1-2	CASSSDNYGYTF
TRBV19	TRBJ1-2	CASSIWDRDYGYTF
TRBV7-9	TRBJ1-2	CASSLGLDGYTF
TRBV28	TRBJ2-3	CASSRGGQYF
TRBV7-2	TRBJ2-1	CASSLGQSNEQFF
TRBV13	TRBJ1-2	CASSLGPGDLNYGYTF
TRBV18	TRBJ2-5	CASSLDQETQYF
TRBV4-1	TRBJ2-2	CASSQESNRPSAGELFF
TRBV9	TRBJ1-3	CASSVEGGSGNTIYF
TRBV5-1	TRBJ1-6	CASSPDSGRQYNSPLHF
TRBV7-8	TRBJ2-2	CASSSNSGLAGGQTGELFF
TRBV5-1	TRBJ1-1	CASSFGPLNTEAFF